Listed below are T cell receptor beta chains from one sample, sequenced in a study of shared clonotypes between healthy human individuals. TCRdb's copy holds only in-frame clones and misses some; the assay was immunoSEQ multiplex PCR. The table lists some 1 million clones, 65% to 80% of them singletons. Input material: memory CD4+ T cells sorted from blood. The receptors originated from a man between 18 and 35 years old in good health. CDR3s include the opening cysteine and the closing phenylalanine or tryptophan. The D gene is left open where the match is weak. Clone size appears in some rows only: once, few, many, or a class for an expanded clone.

DNA | CDR3 | V | size | D | J
TGTGCCATCAGGCCGGACAGGGGTTCATACGAGCAGTACTTC | CAIRPDRGSYEQYF | TRBV10-3 | - | TRBD1 | TRBJ2-7
TGTGCCAGCAGCTTAGGGGGACGGCAGAACACCGGGGAGCTGTTTTTT | CASSLGGRQNTGELFF | TRBV5-4 | - | - | TRBJ2-2
TGTGCCAGCAGCTTGAATAATGAAAAACTGTTTTTT | CASSLNNEKLFF | TRBV5-4 | many | - | TRBJ1-4
TGTGCCAGCAGCTTAGGGGTGGGTACCCACGAGCAGTACTTC | CASSLGVGTHEQYF | TRBV11-2 | - | - | TRBJ2-7
TGTGCCAGCAGCCAAGGGCCAGACTTTTTCGAGCCCCTCCACTTT | CASSQGPDFFEPLHF | TRBV14 | few | - | TRBJ1-6
TGTGCCAGCAGCCTGACACTAGGGCCTACAGATACGCAGTATTTT | CASSLTLGPTDTQYF | TRBV5-4 | - | - | TRBJ2-3
TGTGCCAGTAGCGCGGACAGGGTGGATTCACCCCTCCACTTT | CASSADRVDSPLHF | TRBV19 | once | TRBD1 | TRBJ1-6
TGTGCCTGGAGTGTGAAACGGATAAACACCGGGGAGCTGTTTTTT | CAWSVKRINTGELFF | TRBV30 | once | - | TRBJ2-2
TGCGCCAGCAGCCAAGACGCCCCGATCGGAGCTAATGAAAAACTGTTTTTT | CASSQDAPIGANEKLFF | TRBV4-1 | once | - | TRBJ1-4
TGTGCCAGCAGCCCAGTTTTCGGAGGGGCTTCTAACTATGGCTACACCTTC | CASSPVFGGASNYGYTF | TRBV14 | - | - | TRBJ1-2
TGTGCCAGCAGTCTTCGACAGACGGGCTACACCTTC | CASSLRQTGYTF | TRBV7-2 | - | - | TRBJ1-2
TGTGCCAGTAGTCCTAGCGGGAGGGCATACAATGAGCAGTTCTTC | CASSPSGRAYNEQFF | TRBV19 | - | TRBD2 | TRBJ2-1
TGTGCCAGCAGCCGTCCGGGGACAGGGGTTTCCTACGAGCAGTACTTC | CASSRPGTGVSYEQYF | TRBV28 | - | TRBD1 | TRBJ2-7
TGTGCCAGCAGCCAAGCCTTTATGACTAGCGGGGACCAAGAGACCCAGTACTTC | CASSQAFMTSGDQETQYF | TRBV4-2 | - | TRBD2 | TRBJ2-5
TGTGCCAGCAGCTTATCCCGGGGCCGGGATGAAAAACTGTTTTTT | CASSLSRGRDEKLFF | TRBV7-9 | few | - | TRBJ1-4
TGTGCCAGCAAGACAGGATACGAGCAGTACTTC | CASKTGYEQYF | TRBV6-6 | - | - | TRBJ2-7
TGTGCCAGTAGGGACAGGGGAAATGGCAATCAGCCCCAGCATTTT | CASRDRGNGNQPQHF | TRBV19 | once | TRBD1 | TRBJ1-5
TGTGCCGGCCAAACTAGCGGGAGAGGCAATGAGCAGTTCTTC | CAGQTSGRGNEQFF | TRBV6-6 | once | TRBD2 | TRBJ2-1
TGTGCCTGGGAGGTCCGGGCCGGGGATTCACCCCTCCACTTT | CAWEVRAGDSPLHF | TRBV30 | - | - | TRBJ1-6
TGTGCCATCAGTGCCAGGAGCGGGGGTGAGCAGTTCTTC | CAISARSGGEQFF | TRBV10-3 | - | TRBD2 | TRBJ2-1
TGTGCCAGTCCTCTTGGGGCAGGGAATTCGAATGGCTACACCTTC | CASPLGAGNSNGYTF | TRBV6-1 | - | - | TRBJ1-2
TGTGCCATCACTCAAATTGCGGGACTCAAGTATTTT | CAITQIAGLKYF | TRBV10-3 | many | - | TRBJ2-3
TGTGCCAGCGGGTCACCTGACGTTAGCTCCTATAATTCACCCCTCCACTTT | CASGSPDVSSYNSPLHF | TRBV7-9 | few | - | TRBJ1-6
TGTGCCTGGAGTAAATTTGTCAGCGGCGTCCCGGGTAGCGAGCAGTACTTC | CAWSKFVSGVPGSEQYF | TRBV30 | - | - | TRBJ2-7
TGTGCCAGCAGTAAGACAGGGGTGACTGAAGCTTTCTTT | CASSKTGVTEAFF | TRBV25-1 | - | TRBD1 | TRBJ1-1
TGTGCCAGCAGCTCCGCGACTAGCGGGGGATTAAAGATAGGTACGCAGTATTTT | CASSSATSGGLKIGTQYF | TRBV7-9 | - | TRBD2 | TRBJ2-3
TGTGCCAGCAGTGAAGTTCGCGAGCAGTACTTC | CASSEVREQYF | TRBV6-1 | - | - | TRBJ2-7
TGCGCCAGCAGCTCAGGCGGCGGACAGACCTACAATGAGCAGTTCTTC | CASSSGGGQTYNEQFF | TRBV4-1 | - | - | TRBJ2-1
TGTGCCAGCAGCTCGGCTTCAGGGGGAGGCGAGCAGTACTTC | CASSSASGGGEQYF | TRBV7-2 | - | - | TRBJ2-7
TGTGCCAGCAGTGGGGCAGGCTACCGCTTC | CASSGAGYRF | TRBV6-1 | once | - | TRBJ2-7
TGTGCCAGCAGCGGAACTAGCGGGAGATCCTACAATGAGCAGTTCTTC | CASSGTSGRSYNEQFF | TRBV6-6 | few | TRBD2 | TRBJ2-1
TGTGCCATCAGTGAGGCCGGGACCCTGGGGGATGAGCAGTTCTTC | CAISEAGTLGDEQFF | TRBV10-3 | - | - | TRBJ2-1
TGTGCCAGTAGTCCCGGGACAGGGTACTCTGGGGCCAACGTCCTGACTTTC | CASSPGTGYSGANVLTF | TRBV19 | few | TRBD1 | TRBJ2-6
TGTGCCAGCAGCTTAGTGAGTGGCGGGCCAAAAGGACGCACAGATACGCAGTATTTT | CASSLVSGGPKGRTDTQYF | TRBV13 | once | - | TRBJ2-3
TGTGCCAGCACCACAAGAAAGGGGGCCCAGTACTTC | CASTTRKGAQYF | TRBV2 | - | - | TRBJ2-5
TGCGCCAGCAGCTTGTCTACAGCGGGATGGGATACGCAGTATTTT | CASSLSTAGWDTQYF | TRBV5-1 | once | TRBD2 | TRBJ2-3
TGTGCCAGCAGCTTAGTAGCTTTACCTGAGCAGTTCTTC | CASSLVALPEQFF | TRBV11-2 | - | - | TRBJ2-1
TGTGCCAGCAGTTTCGGTCAGTTCACCGGGGAGCTGTTTTTT | CASSFGQFTGELFF | TRBV27 | - | - | TRBJ2-2
TGTGCCAGCAGAGCCGCACTAGCGGGGGCCCGCGTTCAGTACTTC | CASRAALAGARVQYF | TRBV6-1 | - | TRBD2 | TRBJ2-4
TGTGCCAGCCTAAACGAGGGCATCGGCACTGAAGCTTTCTTT | CASLNEGIGTEAFF | TRBV2 | - | - | TRBJ1-1
TGTGCCAGCAGCTTAGAAATGGGAAGGAGGACAGATACGCAGTATTTT | CASSLEMGRRTDTQYF | TRBV11-2 | - | - | TRBJ2-3
TGTGCCAGCAGCTCCACCGGCAGGGGCTCCTACAATGAGCAGTTCTTC | CASSSTGRGSYNEQFF | TRBV7-9 | once | - | TRBJ2-1
TGTGCCAGCAGGGGAAGCGGGAGGGAGAGAGAGACCCAGTACTTC | CASRGSGRERETQYF | TRBV5-6 | few | TRBD2 | TRBJ2-5
TGTGCCAGCAGCTCCGTAAGGCAGCCCCAGCATTTT | CASSSVRQPQHF | TRBV7-8 | few | - | TRBJ1-5
TGTGCCAGCAGTGACGGTAGGGGGACAGCCTCCTACGAGCAGTACTTC | CASSDGRGTASYEQYF | TRBV6-4 | - | TRBD1 | TRBJ2-7
TGCGCCAGCAGCTTGGTAGCGGTGAGCTCTGGAAACACCATATATTTT | CASSLVAVSSGNTIYF | TRBV5-1 | few | - | TRBJ1-3
TGTGCCAGCAGCTCCACCTACGGACACTATGAGCAGTTCTTC | CASSSTYGHYEQFF | TRBV13 | - | - | TRBJ2-1
TGTGCCTGGAGTAGGGGGGCTAATCAGCCCCAGCATTTT | CAWSRGANQPQHF | TRBV30 | - | - | TRBJ1-5
TGCGCCAGCAGCTTGTACCTGAACACTGAAGCTTTCTTT | CASSLYLNTEAFF | TRBV5-1 | few | - | TRBJ1-1
TGTGCCAGCAGCTTAGGCCTGCAGGTCGACTATGGCTACACCTTC | CASSLGLQVDYGYTF | TRBV7-9 | - | - | TRBJ1-2